This T cell receptor beta chain originates from a study of blood T cell repertoires in COVID-19. At the level of the study: From the United States, Italy and Spain came samples of acute and convalescent COVID-19.

In its sample, this clone was seen a few times. This sample also contains other DNA sequences that code for the same CDR3. Everyone who took part was 18 to 89 years old, and they came from about 25 US areas. Participants had their cohort set by participant-reported clinical history. How the authors handled the data: Quantification of nucleated cells was approximated via reference gene primer amplification. TCRdb keeps only in-frame clones here, not all; method: immunoSEQ multiplex PCR. V, J and clone size are those of that table, while D and trimming were read from the DNA. The data contain 290,000 or so clones, nearly 90% of them singletons. Trimming cost V 0 bases and J 4 bases, with 7 bases left between them. This CDR3 has 13 residues. Germline lookup yields CDR1 SGDLS and CDR2 YYNGEE.

The sample comprised PBMCs or T cells enriched from blood (not recorded which). The sequence came from a woman in her late teens or twenties with acute COVID-19. The rearrangement links TRBV9 to TRBJ1-2; TRBD1 is a possible D gene (5 bases). The CDR3 bases are TGTGCCAGCAGCGTAGAGGGGTCCTATGGCTACACCTTC. Translating it yields CASSVEGSYGYTF.